The 16 T cell receptor beta chains reported below all come from one sample, sequenced in a study of blood T cells in healthy people across ages. Primed by a sample-barcoded 5' primer and a J-beta primer mix, a second PCR proceeded for about 6 to 11 cycles. One entry per CDR3 protein results from TCRdb running MiXCR on the 5' RACE reads. The sample lists about 680,000 distinct CDR3 sequences, approximately 49% occurring once. The sequencing sample was made of blood. The receptors shown here come from a woman aged 55-70 years in good health.

This clonotype was found a few times. The J gene is TRBJ2-7, the V gene TRBV7-2; 9 bases are shared with TRBD2. The germline V gene has CDR1 SGHTA and CDR2 FQGNSA. Trimming at V came to 2 bases and at J to 4 bases, leaving 6 bases not matched to a gene. The CDR3 is made up of 15 amino acids. CDR3 loop: CASSLRAGGDYEQYF. DNA of the CDR3: TGTGCCAGCAGCTTACGGGCGGGAGGGGATTACGAGCAGTACTTC.

The J gene is TRBJ2-5, the V gene TRBV28; D is possibly TRBD1 (6 bases). Germline CDR1 MDHEN, CDR2 SYDVKM. CDR3 size: 17 residues. V shed 4 bases and J shed 3 bases, with 21 bases lying between them. The CDR3: CASSSPLRQARKETQYF. In DNA form, the CDR3 reads TGTGCCAGCAGTTCACCGTTGAGACAGGCGAGGAAAGAGACCCAGTACTTC.

This chain joins TRBV20-1 and TRBJ2-7, with 9 bases aligning to TRBD1. The ends lost 6 bases at V and 6 bases at J; junction bases unmatched: 9. This CDR3 comprises 13 residues. CDR1 and CDR2 from the germline V gene are DFQATT and SNEGSKA (reference sequence). This chain's CDR3 is CSAITHRGREQYF. CDR3 in DNA: TGCAGTGCCATCACCCACAGGGGGCGCGAGCAGTACTTC.

The chain links TRBV28 to TRBJ2-7; possible D gene TRBD2, 6 bases. Trimming took off 6 bases at V and 0 bases at J, with 12 bases between the two ends. The germline V gene encodes CDR1 MDHEN and CDR2 SYDVKM. The CDR3 length is 14 residues. The DNA for the CDR3 is TGTGCCAGCAGAGTGGGGGGTAGCTCCTACGAGCAGTACTTC. It specifies CASRVGGSSYEQYF. Using reference TRBV28 and TRBJ2-7 for the parts outside the CDR3, the full variable domain is DVKVTQSSRYLVKRTGEKVFLECVQDMDHENMFWYRQDPGLGLRLIYFSYDVKMKEKGDIPEGYSVSREKKERFSLILESASTNQTSMYLCASRVGGSSYEQYFGPGTRLTVT.

Worth noting for this clonotype: This may be a read error: a much more frequent sequence differs by one nucleotide. J is TRBJ1-1 and V is TRBV11-1; D may be TRBD1 (5 bases). The CDR3 totals 14 residues. Germline CDR1 and CDR2: SGHAT and FQDESV (reference sequence). This CDR3 is CAGSLVGENTEAFF. CDR3 bases: TGTGCCGGCAGCTTAGTAGGGGAGAACACTGAAGCTTTCTTT.

CDR3 loop: CASRQLPRTGTYEQYF. In DNA, the CDR3 is TGTGCCAGCAGGCAACTTCCTCGGACAGGGACCTACGAGCAGTACTTC. V usage is TRBV6-6 and J usage is TRBJ2-7; 8 positions agree with TRBD1. The CDR3 is 16 residues long. The junction had 12 bases not matched to a gene; V was cut back by 6 bases and J by 2 bases. Per the germline V gene, CDR1 is MNHNY and CDR2 is SVGAGI (reference sequence).

This clonotype was counted at least ten times. CDR3 DNA: TGTGCCAGCAGCCAAGATCCGGGACTAGCCAAAAACATTCAGTACTTC. This sequence encodes CASSQDPGLAKNIQYF. The chain recombines TRBV4-2 with TRBJ2-4; TRBD2 might be the D (6 bases). The ends were cut back, 0 bases at V and 0 bases at J, with 9 bases in the middle. CDR3 length equals 16 residues. Per germline, CDR1 LGHNA and CDR2 YNFKEQ.

The chain couples TRBV7-2 to TRBJ2-5; 12 bases align to TRBD2. The better agreement between TRBJ2-7 and the DNA end casts doubt on the J call. Per germline, CDR1 SGHTA and CDR2 FQGNSA. The CDR3 contains 15 residues. The CDR3 nucleotides are TGTGCCAGCAGCCGACTAGCGGGAGAGGGGTACGAGCAGTACTTC. Translating gives CASSRLAGEGYEQYF.

Worth noting for this clonotype: A read error may explain this, as a much larger clone is one base away. The chain recombines TRBV2 with TRBJ2-6, with D hard to call. The CDR3 runs to 16 residues. Trimming cost V 1 base and J 3 bases, with 10 bases left between them. In germline, CDR1 is SNHLY, CDR2 FYNNEI. This chain's CDR3 is CASSEGSNFGANVLTF. The CDR3 DNA reads TGTGCCAGCAGTGAAGGTTCCAACTTTGGGGCCAACGTCCTGACTTTC.

The V call is TRBV29-1, the J call TRBJ2-3; possibly TRBD1 for D (5 bases). Germline CDR1 reads SQVTM; CDR2 reads ANQGSEA. V lost 5 bases and J lost 0, with 18 bases in between. CDR3 length: 16 amino acids. The CDR3: CSVYRWGANSTDTQYF. In DNA, the CDR3 is TGCAGCGTTTACCGCTGGGGCGCCAATAGCACAGATACGCAGTATTTT.

The gene calls are TRBV6-6 and TRBJ2-7; 12 bases are shared with TRBD2. Germline V CDR1 and CDR2: MNHNY, SVGAGI (reference sequence). After removal of 9 bases from V and 7 bases from J, the junction contained 13 bases not matched to a gene. This CDR3 has 15 residues. The CDR3 reads CASSPTSGGRREQYF. The DNA of the CDR3 is TGTGCCAGTAGTCCAACTAGCGGGGGGCGTCGGGAGCAGTACTTC.

This chain uses TRBV12-3 or TRBV12-4 with TRBJ2-1, with TRBD2 matching 12 bases. This CDR3 comprises 14 residues. After removal of 3 bases from V and 8 bases from J, the junction contained 2 bases not matched to a gene. The CDR3 DNA follows: TGTGCCAGCAGTTTGACTAGCGGGAGCGATGAGCAGTTCTTC. This sequence encodes CASSLTSGSDEQFF.

This clonotype was counted a few times. V is TRBV27 and J is TRBJ2-1; tentatively, D is TRBD1 (6 bases). V was shortened by 4 bases and J by 12 bases, with 16 bases between the two germline ends. The CDR3 is 13 amino acids. CDR1 and CDR2 from the germline V gene are MNHEY and SMNVEV (reference sequence). The CDR3: CASSSPPPTGQFF. DNA for the CDR3: TGTGCCAGCAGTTCGCCGCCGCCGACAGGGCAGTTCTTC.

The chain is built from TRBV7-2 and TRBJ2-1; 14 nucleotides match TRBD2. Trimming removed 4 bases from V and 13 bases from J; junction bases left unmatched: 12. Germline V lookup: CDR1 SGHTA, CDR2 FQGNSA. The CDR3 is 16 residues long. CDR3 sequence reads: CASSSMGLAGAETQFF. As DNA, the CDR3 is TGTGCCAGCAGCTCCATGGGACTAGCGGGAGCAGAGACCCAGTTCTTC.

This clonotype was observed a handful of times. The V gene is TRBV30, the J gene TRBJ2-7; D uncertain. Trimming pared 4 bases from V and 2 bases from J, leaving 6 bases between. Germline CDR1 is GTSNPN and CDR2 is SVGIG (reference sequence). This CDR3 spans 11 amino acids. In nucleotides, the CDR3 is TGTGCCTGGATGGGTCCCTACGAGCAGTACTTC. It encodes CAWMGPYEQYF.

The chain couples TRBV27 to TRBJ2-3; 10 bases match TRBD2. The CDR3 sequence is 16 residues long. J lost 6 bases, V lost 5 bases, and 11 bases had no gene match. Germline V gene lookup returns CDR1 MNHEY and CDR2 SMNVEV (reference sequence). CDR3 sequence reads: CASSPLAGVWGDTQYF. Here the CDR3 DNA reads TGTGCCAGCAGTCCCCTAGCGGGAGTATGGGGGGATACGCAGTATTTT.